This section outlines one T cell receptor (beta chain) sequence together with its context. Produced via immunoSEQ multiplex PCR; TCRdb's table is partial and in-frame only. In the table there are roughly 160,000 clones, approximately 96% of which are singletons. The sample belongs to a study of control samples from healthy donors and cancer patients. Germline V lookup: CDR1 SEHNR, CDR2 FQNEAQ (reference sequence). The CDR3 sequence is 16 residues long. Between the trimmed V and J ends, which lost 7 bases and 0 bases, there was a span of 15 bases. The V gene is TRBV7-9, the J gene TRBJ1-4, with D possibly matching TRBD1 (5 bases). The material sequenced was blood. The sequence was obtained from a woman in her 30s in good health. This CDR3 is CASTLGGTATNEKLFF. The CDR3, as DNA: TGTGCCAGCACCCTAGGAGGGACGGCAACTAATGAAAAACTGTTTTTT.